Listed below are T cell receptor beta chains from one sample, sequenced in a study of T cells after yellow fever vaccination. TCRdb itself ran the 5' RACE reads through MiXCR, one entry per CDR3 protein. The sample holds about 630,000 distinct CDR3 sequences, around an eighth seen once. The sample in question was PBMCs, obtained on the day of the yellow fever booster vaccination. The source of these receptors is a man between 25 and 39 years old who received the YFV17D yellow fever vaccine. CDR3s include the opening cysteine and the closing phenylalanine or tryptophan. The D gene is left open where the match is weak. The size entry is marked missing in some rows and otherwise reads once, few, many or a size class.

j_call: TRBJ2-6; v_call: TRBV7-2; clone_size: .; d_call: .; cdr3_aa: CASGSVGANVLTF; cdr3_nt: TGTGCCAGCGGGTCGGTTGGGGCCAACGTCCTGACTTTC
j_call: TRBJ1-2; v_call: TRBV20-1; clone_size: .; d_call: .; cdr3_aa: CSATGWNYGYTF; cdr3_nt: TGCAGTGCTACCGGCTGGAACTATGGCTACACCTTC
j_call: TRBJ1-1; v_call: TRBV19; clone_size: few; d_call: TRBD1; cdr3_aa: CASSTGGSTEAFF; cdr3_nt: TGTGCCAGTAGTACAGGGGGGAGCACTGAAGCTTTCTTT
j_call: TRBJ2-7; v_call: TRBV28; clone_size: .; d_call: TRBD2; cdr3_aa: CASIGTTGGSSYEQYF; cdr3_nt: TGTGCCAGCATTGGCACAACGGGAGGGAGCTCCTACGAGCAGTACTTC
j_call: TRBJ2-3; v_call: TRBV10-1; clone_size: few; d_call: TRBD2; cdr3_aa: CASNLLADRTDTQYF; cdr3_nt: TGCGCCAGCAATTTACTAGCGGATCGCACAGATACGCAGTATTTT
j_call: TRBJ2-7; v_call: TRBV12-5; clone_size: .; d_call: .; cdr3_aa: CACEGYEQYF; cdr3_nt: TGTGCTTGTGAAGGGTACGAGCAGTACTTC
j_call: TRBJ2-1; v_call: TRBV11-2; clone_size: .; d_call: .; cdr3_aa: CASRGRGSWVNEQFF; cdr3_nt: TGTGCCAGCAGGGGTAGGGGCTCGTGGGTGAATGAGCAGTTCTTC
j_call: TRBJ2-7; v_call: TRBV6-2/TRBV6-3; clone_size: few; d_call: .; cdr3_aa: CASRRTGTHPYEQYF; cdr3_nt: TGTGCCAGCAGACGGACCGGGACTCACCCATACGAGCAGTACTTC
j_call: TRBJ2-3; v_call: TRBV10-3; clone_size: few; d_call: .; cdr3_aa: CAITAGGASTDTQYF; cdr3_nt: TGTGCCATCACCGCAGGGGGGGCAAGCACAGATACGCAGTATTTT
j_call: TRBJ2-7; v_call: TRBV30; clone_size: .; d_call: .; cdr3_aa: CARSVVGPTIYEQYF; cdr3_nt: TGTGCCAGGAGTGTAGTTGGTCCTACAATCTACGAGCAGTACTTC
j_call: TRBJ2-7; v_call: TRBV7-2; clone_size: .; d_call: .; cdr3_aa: CASSVLKSPRDEQYF; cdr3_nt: TGTGCCAGCAGCGTATTGAAGAGCCCCCGCGACGAGCAGTACTTC